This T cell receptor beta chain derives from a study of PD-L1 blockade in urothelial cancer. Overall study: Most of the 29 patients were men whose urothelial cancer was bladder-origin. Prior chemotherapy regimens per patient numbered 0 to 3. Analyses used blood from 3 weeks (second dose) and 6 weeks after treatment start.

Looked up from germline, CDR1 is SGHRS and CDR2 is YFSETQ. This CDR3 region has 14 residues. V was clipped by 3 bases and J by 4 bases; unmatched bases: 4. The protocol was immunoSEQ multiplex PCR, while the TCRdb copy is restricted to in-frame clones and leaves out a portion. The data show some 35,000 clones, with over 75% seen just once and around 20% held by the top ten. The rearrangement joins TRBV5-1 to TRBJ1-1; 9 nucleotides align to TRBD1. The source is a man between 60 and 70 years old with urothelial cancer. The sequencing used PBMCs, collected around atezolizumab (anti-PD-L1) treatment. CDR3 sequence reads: CASSSGTGITEAFF. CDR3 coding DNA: TGCGCCAGCAGCTCCGGGACAGGGATCACTGAAGCTTTCTTT.